The source of this T cell receptor beta chain is a study of blood T cell repertoires in COVID-19. Study information: Spain, Italy and the United States supplied samples that represented acute and convalescent COVID-19.

Germline assignment: CDR1 LNHDA and CDR2 SQIVND (reference sequence). Trimming removed 4 bases from V and 7 bases from J; junction bases left unmatched: 6. The CDR3 is made up of 15 amino acids. Sequencing used immunoSEQ multiplex PCR; TCRdb keeps in-frame clones, though not all of them. The sample carries about 48,000 clones, approximately 89% recorded once. Sequenced sample: peripheral blood. The source of this sequence is a woman older than 75 with acute or convalescent COVID-19. The chain recombines TRBV19 with TRBJ2-1; 11 nucleotides match TRBD2. The CDR3 reads CASSRSPSGGNEQFF. DNA for the CDR3: TGTGCCAGTAGTAGGTCGCCTAGCGGGGGGAATGAGCAGTTCTTC.